A selection of T cell receptor beta chains follows, all from one sample in a study of T cell responses to AZD1222 COVID-19 vaccine. Sequencing used immunoSEQ multiplex PCR; TCRdb keeps in-frame clones, though not all of them. The data contain about 79,000 clones, 80% of them singletons. The sample here was peripheral blood, taken on day 0 of AZD1222 vaccination. Receptors were obtained from an adult in good health. The CDR3 runs from the conserved cysteine through the conserved F or W.

TRBV4-1 | CASSQGLLSNTGELFF
TRBV29-1 | CSVDSGRVQFF
TRBV27 | CASSFRGNSPLHF
TRBV5-5 | CASSLAQNQPQHF
TRBV9 | CASSVDQGPYEQYF
TRBV3-1/TRBV3-2 | CASRWGEDLHF
TRBV14 | CASSDGLSGNTIYF
TRBV5-1 | CASSFTGGSGGELFF
TRBV30 | CAWRGDLRTGELFF
TRBV4-1 | CASSQVGQGSSYEQYF
TRBV15 | CATSRELRAYEQYF
TRBV10-3 | CAISESTGWDTEAFF
TRBV15 | CATSTPLGRLKNIQYF
TRBV28 | CASSLSTANYGYTF
TRBV4-1 | CASSQGWGGQETQYF
TRBV6-5 | CASEGGSSNYGYTF
TRBV30 | CAYLGGVGTEAFF
TRBV28 | CASSFTGSEKLFF
TRBV18 | CASSPRAGTDNEQFF
TRBV28 | CASSLRSGNTIYF
TRBV10-3 | CAISVGTGNEQFF
TRBV30 | CAWSIQGNQPQHF
TRBV7-9 | CASLRGSQHEQYF
TRBV5-5 | CASSLSPGINTEAFF
TRBV10-3 | CAISESMGGESYEQYF
TRBV5-8 | CASSWTGSSYNSPLHF
TRBV4-1 | CASSQTGAETQYF
TRBV7-2 | CASSLGAGELFF
TRBV28 | CASSSAGGAGNTIYF
TRBV5-1 | CASSLEGSGIPYEQYF
TRBV19 | CASSDGGAYNEQFF
TRBV12-5 | CASGLRSGDNEQFF
TRBV5-6 | CASSSVTGQVSYEQYF
TRBV5-4 | CASNYQGLSYNEQFF
TRBV29-1 | CSVLREYYNEQFF
TRBV4-1 | CASSQPRTGFDEQYF
TRBV28 | CASTLETSNYGYTF
TRBV9 | CASSASPSGGDTQYF
TRBV5-4 | CASTTGGRSTDTQYF
TRBV5-1 | CASSVRTAPSYEQYF
TRBV14 | CASTRQGLEAKNIQYF
TRBV6-5 | CASKKGTNYGYTF
TRBV6-5 | CASMSGTGAYEQYF
TRBV3-1/TRBV3-2 | CASSQRDLFTDTQYF
TRBV29-1 | CSVDGLTLGNEQFF
TRBV12-3/TRBV12-4 | CASSLRGEQFF
TRBV20-1 | CSASQLAKNIQYF
TRBV28 | CASTDRVTSYEQYF
TRBV19 | CASSIETGNYGYTF